This T cell receptor beta chain was found in a study of blood T cell repertoires in COVID-19. V gave up 0 bases and J gave up 2 bases; unmatched junction bases: 8. The germline gives CDR1 SGHKS, CDR2 YYEKEE (reference sequence). CDR3 length: 18 amino acids. This clone was counted between two and nine times. Only in-frame clones appear in the TCRdb table, and some are missing; sequencing was by immunoSEQ multiplex PCR. Of 35,000 to 55,000 clones detected, nearly 90% appear once; the ten largest clones hold about 3%. The clonotype comes from a man in his forties or fifties with active COVID-19. Sequenced sample: peripheral blood. This sequence joins TRBV5-5 and TRBJ2-2; 9 nucleotides agree with TRBD2. CDR3: CASSLEVRSGGNTGELFF. CDR3 bases: TGTGCCAGCAGCTTGGAAGTCCGTAGCGGGGGTAACACCGGGGAGCTGTTTTTT.